This T cell receptor (beta chain) is drawn from a study of T cell responses to AZD1222 COVID-19 vaccine. TCRdb's copy holds only in-frame clones and misses some; the assay was immunoSEQ multiplex PCR. The table records about 120,000 clones, approximately 83% of them present only once. This CDR3 contains 13 residues. Germline CDR1 is LNHDA and CDR2 is SQIVND (reference sequence). The V end was cut by 7 bases, the J end by 2 bases, with 11 bases between. This TCR was sampled from an adult in good health. This rearrangement joins TRBV19 to TRBJ2-5, with D tentatively TRBD1 (5 bases). Sequenced here: peripheral blood, sampled on day 0 of AZD1222 vaccination. CDR3 nucleotides: TGTGCCAGTATGGGGCCGCAACAAGAGACCCAGTACTTC. Translating it yields CASMGPQQETQYF. Based on the CDR3 plus reference TRBV19 and TRBJ2-5, the full variable domain is DGGITQSPKYLFRKEGQNVTLSCEQNLNHDAMYWYRQDPGQGLRLIYYSQIVNDFQKGDIAEGYSVSREKKESFPLTVTSAQKNPTAFYLCASMGPQQETQYFGPGTRLLVL.